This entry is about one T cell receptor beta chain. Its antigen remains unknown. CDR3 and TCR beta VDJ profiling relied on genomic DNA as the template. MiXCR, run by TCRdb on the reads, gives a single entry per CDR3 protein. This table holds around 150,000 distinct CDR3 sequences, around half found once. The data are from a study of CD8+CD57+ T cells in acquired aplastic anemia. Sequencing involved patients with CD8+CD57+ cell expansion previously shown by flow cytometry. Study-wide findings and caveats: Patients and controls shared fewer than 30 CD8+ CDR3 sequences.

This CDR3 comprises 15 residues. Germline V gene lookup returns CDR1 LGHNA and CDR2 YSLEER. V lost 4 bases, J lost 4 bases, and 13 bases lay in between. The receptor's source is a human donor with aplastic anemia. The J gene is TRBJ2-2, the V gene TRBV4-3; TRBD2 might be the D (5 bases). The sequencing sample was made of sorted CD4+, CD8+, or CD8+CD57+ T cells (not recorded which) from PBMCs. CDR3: CASSPKPGTTGELFF. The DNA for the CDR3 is TGCGCCAGCAGCCCAAAACCGGGAACCACCGGGGAGCTGTTTTTT.